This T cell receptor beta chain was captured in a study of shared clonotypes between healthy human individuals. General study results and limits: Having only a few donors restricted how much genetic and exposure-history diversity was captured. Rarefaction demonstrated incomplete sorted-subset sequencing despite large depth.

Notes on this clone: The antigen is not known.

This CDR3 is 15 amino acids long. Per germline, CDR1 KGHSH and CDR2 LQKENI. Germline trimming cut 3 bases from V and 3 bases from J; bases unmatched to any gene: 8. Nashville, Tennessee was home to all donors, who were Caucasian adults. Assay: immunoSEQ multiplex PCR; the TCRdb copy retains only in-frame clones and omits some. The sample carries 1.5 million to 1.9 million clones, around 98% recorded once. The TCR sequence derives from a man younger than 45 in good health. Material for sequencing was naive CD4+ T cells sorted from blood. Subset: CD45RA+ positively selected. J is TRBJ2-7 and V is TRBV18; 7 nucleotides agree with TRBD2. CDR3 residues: CASSPREVSGYEQYF. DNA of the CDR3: TGTGCCAGCTCACCCCGGGAGGTGTCGGGCTACGAGCAGTACTTC.